This TCR beta chain was profiled in a study of Graves' ophthalmopathy and Graves' hyperthyroidism. The sequenced template was RNA, covering the TCR beta CDR3 region. In the first round, RT-PCR was carried out with HTBI primers, and a multiplex PCR formed the second round. TCRdb passed the multiplex PCR reads through MiXCR, listing each CDR3 protein once. The sample lists roughly 380,000 distinct CDR3 sequences; approximately 15% were seen once. This clonotype was seen at least ten times. Its antigen is not identified. No ophthalmopathy within 18 months of follow-up signified stable hyperthyroidism. Patients in the hyperthyroidism group, adults aged 18 to 65, were newly diagnosed, under 2 months' duration. Fresh peripheral blood, around 10 ml, was the PBMC source. Study-level findings and limits: The model achieved over 60% sensitivity and roughly 79% specificity for ophthalmopathy progression.

The sequence came from a woman between 18 and 29 years old with stable Graves' hyperthyroidism. The material sequenced was peripheral blood.

In DNA form, the CDR3 reads TGCGCCAGCAGCCCCCATACAGGAATTGATGGCTACACCTTC. Translating it yields CASSPHTGIDGYTF. This chain uses TRBV4-1 with TRBJ1-2; D might be TRBD1 (5 bases). Germline CDR1 reads MGHRA; CDR2 reads YSYEKL. Trimming took 4 bases from V and 6 from J, leaving 15 bases between them. The CDR3 runs to 14 residues.